The rows below give T cell receptor beta chains drawn from one sample of a study of brain T cells in children with intractable seizures. Generated by immunoSEQ multiplex PCR, the TCRdb table keeps only in-frame clones and is missing some. The sample yields around 5,200 clones, 90% to 95% seen once. The sample consisted of resected brain tissue, taken at surgery. These receptors were taken from a boy less than two years old with focal cortical dysplasia and intractable seizures. CDR3s include the opening cysteine and the closing phenylalanine or tryptophan. A D gene is named only where the DNA matches it firmly. Clone size appears in some rows only: once, few, many, or a class for an expanded clone.

clone size,V gene,J gene,D gene,CDR3 DNA,CDR3 protein
-,TRBV2,TRBJ2-7,-,TGTGCCAATACTAGCACGTCCTCCTACGAGCAGTACTTC,CANTSTSSYEQYF
-,TRBV6-1,TRBJ1-4,-,TGTGCCAGCAGTGAACTGGGCCAGAATGAAAAACTGTTTTTT,CASSELGQNEKLFF
once,TRBV6-2/TRBV6-3,TRBJ2-2,TRBD1,TGTGCCAGCAGTCACGGGACAGGCACCGGGGAGCTGTTTTTT,CASSHGTGTGELFF
-,TRBV21-1,TRBJ2-7,-,TGTGCCAGCAGCAAAGTCGGGGGGCTGGTCTACGAGCAGTACTTC,CASSKVGGLVYEQYF
-,TRBV3-1/TRBV3-2,TRBJ1-2,-,TGTGCCAGCAGCCATCTGTTTGCGGGGAATGGCTACACCTTC,CASSHLFAGNGYTF
-,TRBV19,TRBJ1-3,TRBD1,TGTGCCAGTAGTTTCTGGACAGGGAGCTCTGGAAACACCATATATTTT,CASSFWTGSSGNTIYF
-,TRBV3-1/TRBV3-2,TRBJ2-7,-,TGTGCCAGCAGCCAAGGAGGGGAGTCCCGGCCTTACGAGCAGTACTTC,CASSQGGESRPYEQYF
-,TRBV6-5,TRBJ2-2,-,TGTGCCACGTGGGGGAGGAACACCGGGGAGCTGTTTTTT,CATWGRNTGELFF
-,TRBV29-1,TRBJ1-1,-,TGCAGCGTTGTGACCAGCCTGAACACTGAAGCTTTCTTT,CSVVTSLNTEAFF
-,TRBV4-1,TRBJ2-1,-,TGCGCCAGCAGCCAAGATCTGGATTGGGAGCAGTTCTTC,CASSQDLDWEQFF
-,TRBV19,TRBJ1-5,TRBD1,TGTGCCAGTAGTAGGGGACAGGTATATTTTGACAATCAGCCCCAGCATTTT,CASSRGQVYFDNQPQHF
-,TRBV7-3,TRBJ2-1,-,TGTGCCAGCAGCTCACTAAGTCGAGCTGTCGACAATGAGCAGTTCTTC,CASSSLSRAVDNEQFF
-,TRBV5-4,TRBJ2-3,-,TGTGCCAGCAGCTACCGGCTAGCCCTTAGCACAGATACGCAGTATTTT,CASSYRLALSTDTQYF